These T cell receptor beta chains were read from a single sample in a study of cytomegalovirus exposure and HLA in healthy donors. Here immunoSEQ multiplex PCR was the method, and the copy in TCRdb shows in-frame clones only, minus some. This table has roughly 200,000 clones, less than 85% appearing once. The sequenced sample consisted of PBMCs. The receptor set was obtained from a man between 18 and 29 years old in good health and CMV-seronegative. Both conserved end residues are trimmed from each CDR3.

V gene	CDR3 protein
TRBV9	ASSVGTSGSPHSY
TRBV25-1	ASSDRVSAGKLF
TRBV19	ASSSSTGANYGYT
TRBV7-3	ASSLRGGSGETQY
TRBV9	ASSPRLAQETQY
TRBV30	AWSAPGQYTGELF
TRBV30	AWSGGGGEQF
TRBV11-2	ASSQPYTSGNHNEQF
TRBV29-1	SVEDPGAESTDTQY
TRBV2	ASNGDRGVEQY
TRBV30	AWRGDSRRVSYEQY
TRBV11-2	ASSLVLAGPYEQY
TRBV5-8	ASSLGWGQSETQH
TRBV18	ASSPRSGDYGYT
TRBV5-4	ASVRWGENTEAF
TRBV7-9	ASSPTSPSTDTQY
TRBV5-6	ASSDSYEQY
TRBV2	ASTDSFDEQF
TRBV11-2	ASSLVGGNTEAF
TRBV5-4	ASSLPNNYEQY
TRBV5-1	ASSFSGAYNEQF
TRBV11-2	ASSPVRGWYQETQY
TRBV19	ASSRPGQPSNTGELF
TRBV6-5	ATSILAGVHEQF
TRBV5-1	ASSLETSGRGTQY
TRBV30	AWSKDRRQETQY
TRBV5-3	ARSLGLAGPGKY
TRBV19	ASSPETGKNTEAF
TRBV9	ASSVALGGGSGNTIY
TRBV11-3	ASSSTGGAYNEQF
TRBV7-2	ASSLKGPGGTQY
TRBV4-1	ASSQTGQGAAGANVLT
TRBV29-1	SVFDRGNTGELF
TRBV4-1	ASSQDQEGGLPSSYNEQF
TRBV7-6	ASSPTGNYEQY